This entry concerns a single T cell receptor (beta chain). Its matching antigen is unknown. This record comes from a study of human T cells and chemical hapten exposure. Study background: Yields of TCR per sample differed, chiefly owing to small differences in pooled library volume.

CDR1 SEHNR and CDR2 FQNEAQ come from the germline V gene (reference sequence). The CDR3 spans 15 residues. V shed 4 bases, J shed 3 bases, and the junction held 8 bases outside the gene matches. Unique molecular identifiers were linked by the library to individual cDNA molecules. A single record per CDR3 protein comes from TCRdb applying MiXCR to the RACE reads. This sample has under 40,000 distinct CDR3 sequences; roughly 12% occur once, and the top ten carry more than 1.5%. Time point denoted: pre-sensitization, week 0. As to treatment: therapeutic diphenylcyclopropenone sensitization with weekly scalp DPC. The template was total RNA from unfractionated whole blood. Ahead of applying each patch test, blood was sampled. Study-wide points: Among expanded TCRs, significantly more large CDR3 similarity clusters formed than among controls.

The V and J genes are TRBV7-9 and TRBJ2-7, with 8 bases that match TRBD1. Here the sequenced sample was whole blood, taken in connection with sensitization to the hapten diphenylcyclopropenone (DPC). This TCR was recovered from a woman between 35 and 50 years old with alopecia areata. Some clones in this sample may be carry-over from other donors' samples. The CDR3, as DNA: TGTGCCAGCAGCTCCAGGACAGGGACCGTCTACGAGCAGTACTTC. It encodes CASSSRTGTVYEQYF.